Each of the 24 T cell receptor beta chains below was sequenced from the same sample in a study of shared clonotypes between healthy human individuals. Produced via immunoSEQ multiplex PCR; TCRdb's table is partial and in-frame only. In the table there are under 2.5 million clones, 85% to 95% of which are singletons. The sequencing sample was made of naive CD4+ T cells from PBMCs. Subset: CD45RA+ positively selected. These receptors all come from a man aged 18-30 years in good health. Some clones in this sample may be carry-over from other donors' samples.

The rearrangement joins TRBV7-9 to TRBJ2-1; D gene uncertain. Germline values: CDR1 SEHNR, CDR2 FQNEAQ (reference sequence). This CDR3 is 14 amino acids long. Trimming stripped 3 bases from V and 7 bases from J, with 13 bases between. The CDR3 is CASSFVLWENEQFF. For the CDR3, the DNA is TGTGCCAGCAGCTTCGTACTATGGGAAAATGAGCAGTTCTTC.

This chain joins TRBV5-1 and TRBJ1-2; D perhaps matches TRBD1 (5 bases). V was clipped by 2 bases and J by 0 bases, with 14 bases between them. The CDR3 contains 16 residues. The germline V gene has CDR1 SGHRS and CDR2 YFSETQ. CDR3 in DNA: TGCGCCAGCAGCTTCGGTGGGGGGATAGCTAACTATGGCTACACCTTC. This gives the protein CASSFGGGIANYGYTF.

This chain joins TRBV2 and TRBJ2-7; no reliable D call. The ends were cut back, 5 bases at V and 3 bases at J, with 14 bases in the middle. This CDR3 contains 14 residues. Germline lookup yields CDR1 SNHLY and CDR2 FYNNEI. The CDR3 region is CASSPLGPGYEQYF. CDR3 DNA sequence: TGTGCCAGCAGTCCCCTCGGGCCGGGCTACGAGCAGTACTTC.

The rearrangement uses TRBV5-1 and TRBJ2-7, with 12 positions matching TRBD2. Germline values: CDR1 SGHRS, CDR2 YFSETQ. The CDR3 runs 15 residues. V shed 1 base and J 5 bases; nucleotides not matched to a gene: 4. CDR3 loop: CASSLTSGRRNEQYF. CDR3 bases: TGCGCCAGCAGCTTGACTAGCGGGAGGAGAAACGAGCAGTACTTC.

This chain joins TRBV10-1 and TRBJ2-1; weak D call: TRBD1 (6 bases). Trimming shortened V by 3 bases and J by 6 bases, and 15 bases separated the two germline ends. This CDR3 region has 15 residues. Germline values: CDR1 WNHNN, CDR2 SYGVQD (reference sequence). CDR3 residues: CASSDLQGRINEQFF. The CDR3 region has the DNA TGCGCCAGCAGTGACTTACAGGGAAGAATCAATGAGCAGTTCTTC.

V gene TRBV5-3 combines with J gene TRBJ2-5; no firm D call. TRBV5-3 is classed as an ORF, of uncertain function. This CDR3 comprises 13 residues. Trimming removed 6 bases from V and 0 bases from J, with 9 bases in between. The CDR3 nucleotides read TGTGCCAGAAAAGGGCCGAACCAAGAGACCCAGTACTTC. This codes for CARKGPNQETQYF.

The CDR3 is CASSPAFIPGRLYEQYF. The CDR3 region has the DNA TGTGCCAGCAGCCCCGCATTTATACCCGGGAGGCTCTACGAGCAGTACTTC. The rearrangement links TRBV7-2 to TRBJ2-7, with 7 bases aligning to TRBD2. The CDR3 totals 17 residues. Unmatched junction bases numbered 16, after V lost 5 bases and J lost 3 bases. From germline, CDR1 is SGHTA and CDR2 FQGNSA. The entire variable domain, with the rest obtained from reference TRBV7-2 and TRBJ2-7, is as follows: GAGVSQSPSNKVTEKGKDVELRCDPISGHTALYWYRQSLGQGLEFLIYFQGNSAPDKSGLPSDRFSAERTGGSVSTLTIQRTQQEDSAVYLCASSPAFIPGRLYEQYFGPGTRLTVT.

The chain carries TRBV10-3 and TRBJ2-7; tentatively, D is TRBD1 (8 bases). This CDR3 is 19 amino acids long. Germline-derived CDR1 and CDR2 are ENHRY and SYGVKD. V lost 0 bases and J lost 0, with 21 bases in between. The CDR3 spells CAISESDRGIREASYEQYF. CDR3 nucleotide sequence: TGTGCCATCAGTGAGTCAGACAGGGGAATACGGGAGGCCTCCTACGAGCAGTACTTC.

This chain uses TRBV6-5 with TRBJ1-5; the D is unclear. Trimming stripped 6 bases from V and 5 bases from J, with 11 bases between. Germline-derived CDR1 and CDR2 are MNHEY and SVGAGI. This CDR3 spans 13 amino acids. For the CDR3, the DNA is TGTGCCAGCAGCACCACGATCGATCAGCCCCAGCATTTT. It codes for CASSTTIDQPQHF.

The V and J genes are TRBV27 and TRBJ2-7, with 8 bases that match TRBD1. Germline CDR1 reads MNHEY; CDR2 reads SMNVEV (reference sequence). V dropped 5 bases and J dropped 6; count of bases not matched to a gene: 6. This CDR3 region has 13 residues. In nucleotides, the CDR3 is TGTGCCAGCAGTCCCATAGGGACAGGCGAGCAGTACTTC. It is translated as CASSPIGTGEQYF.

CDR3 amino acids: CASSPLDRGNEQFF. The DNA of the CDR3 is TGTGCCAGCTCACCACTGGACAGGGGCAATGAGCAGTTCTTC. The gene calls are TRBV18 and TRBJ2-1; 9 nucleotides agree with TRBD1. CDR1 KGHSH and CDR2 LQKENI come from the germline V gene. This CDR3 contains 14 residues. Trimming took 1 base from V and 6 from J; bases not matched to a gene: 1. The full variable domain, in which reference TRBV18 and TRBJ2-1 provide the parts outside the CDR3, is NAGVMQNPRHLVRRRGQEARLRCSPMKGHSHVYWYRQLPEEGLKFMVYLQKENIIDESGMPKERFSAEFPKEGPSILRIQQVVRGDSAAYFCASSPLDRGNEQFFGPGTRLTVL.

The V and J genes are TRBV5-1 and TRBJ2-1; D remains ambiguous. V was trimmed by 4 bases and J by 2 bases, leaving 4 bases between them. Germline CDR1 and CDR2: SGHRS and YFSETQ. The CDR3 is 12 amino acids. Here the CDR3 reads CASSGAYNEQFF. The CDR3 nucleotides read TGCGCCAGCAGCGGAGCCTACAATGAGCAGTTCTTC.

The chain carries TRBV4-2 and TRBJ2-1; D is possibly TRBD2 (5 bases). The CDR3 has 15 residues. In germline, CDR1 is LGHNA, CDR2 YNFKEQ. The ends were cut back, 1 base at V and 4 bases at J, with 11 bases in the middle. The CDR3 DNA follows: TGTGCCAGCAGCCAAGCGGAGGCCCAATACAATGAGCAGTTCTTC. It translates to CASSQAEAQYNEQFF.

This clone was detected only a few times. The chain recombines TRBV29-1 with TRBJ1-1; the D is unclear. Germline V gene sequence: CDR1 SQVTM, CDR2 ANQGSEA. CDR3 length: 13 residues. V gave up 7 bases and J gave up 4 bases, with 16 bases separating them. CDR3 loop: CSAMTVDGTEAFF. CDR3 sequence (DNA): TGCAGCGCCATGACCGTGGACGGCACTGAAGCTTTCTTT.

CDR3 DNA: TGTGCCAGTAGTAATACAGCTCACCAAGAGACCCAGTACTTC. Its protein product is CASSNTAHQETQYF. The chain has TRBV19 and TRBJ2-5, with D uncertain. Trimming removed 4 bases from V and 0 bases from J, with 9 bases in between. The CDR3 contains 14 residues. Germline V gene data show CDR1 as LNHDA and CDR2 as SQIVND (reference sequence). The full variable domain, rest sourced from reference TRBV19 and TRBJ2-5, is DGGITQSPKYLFRKEGQNVTLSCEQNLNHDAMYWYRQDPGQGLRLIYYSQIVNDFQKGDIAEGYSVSREKKESFPLTVTSAQKNPTAFYLCASSNTAHQETQYFGPGTRLLVL.

As regards this clone: Other DNA sequences in this sample translate to the same CDR3. The chain is built from TRBV7-9 and TRBJ1-1, with 9 bases matching TRBD1. In germline, CDR1 is SEHNR, CDR2 FQNEAQ (reference sequence). The length of the CDR3 is 15 residues. V shed 5 bases, J shed 1 base, and the junction held 5 bases outside the gene matches. CDR3 sequence reads: CASSPGTGRNTEAFF. The CDR3 bases are TGTGCCAGCAGCCCGGGGACAGGGAGGAACACTGAAGCTTTCTTT.

The chain joins TRBV5-1 to TRBJ2-2, with 8 positions matching TRBD1. The CDR3 extends over 16 amino acids. V lost 3 bases and J lost 5; bases outside the gene matches: 9. CDR1 and CDR2 (germline): SGHRS, YFSETQ. The CDR3 region is CASSSAQGAGTGELFF. CDR3 DNA sequence: TGCGCCAGCAGCTCCGCCCAGGGGGCTGGGACCGGGGAGCTGTTTTTT.

The chain combines TRBV5-1 with TRBJ2-1, with TRBD2 matching over 8 bases. The V segment lost 3 bases and the J segment 7 bases; nucleotides outside the gene matches: 9. The CDR3 has 15 residues. The germline V gene encodes CDR1 SGHRS and CDR2 YFSETQ. The CDR3 spells CASSSGLAFVNEQFF. The CDR3 DNA reads as TGCGCCAGCAGCTCCGGACTAGCCTTTGTTAATGAGCAGTTCTTC. The whole variable domain, remainder taken from reference TRBV5-1 and TRBJ2-1, is KAGVTQTPRYLIKTRGQQVTLSCSPISGHRSVSWYQQTPGQGLQFLFEYFSETQRNKGNFPGRFSGRQFSNSRSEMNVSTLELGDSALYLCASSSGLAFVNEQFFGPGTRLTVL.

V usage is TRBV18 and J usage is TRBJ2-1; D possibly corresponds to TRBD1 (5 bases). The V gene lost 3 bases and the J gene lost 2 bases, with 14 bases spanning the gap. The CDR3 consists of 16 residues. The germline V gene has CDR1 KGHSH and CDR2 LQKENI. CDR3 nucleotide sequence: TGTGCCAGCTCACCTCTTATCTCGACAGCCTACAATGAGCAGTTCTTC. Translated: CASSPLISTAYNEQFF. Full variable domain (outside the CDR3, taken from reference TRBV18 and TRBJ2-1): NAGVMQNPRHLVRRRGQEARLRCSPMKGHSHVYWYRQLPEEGLKFMVYLQKENIIDESGMPKERFSAEFPKEGPSILRIQQVVRGDSAAYFCASSPLISTAYNEQFFGPGTRLTVL.

Comments on this clone: Other DNA sequences of this sample code for an identical CDR3. CDR3 bases: TGTGCCTGGAGTGACACCAACTATGGCTACACCTTC. Translated: CAWSDTNYGYTF. The chain links TRBV30 to TRBJ1-2; D is uncertain. The germline V and J ends were trimmed by 1 base and 2 bases, with 5 bases remaining between them. From germline, CDR1 is GTSNPN and CDR2 SVGIG (reference sequence). CDR3 length: 12 amino acids.

V usage is TRBV14 and J usage is TRBJ2-5, with 10 nucleotides matching TRBD1. V lost 1 base and J lost 5; bases outside the gene matches: 7. The CDR3 totals 16 residues. Germline V gene sequence: CDR1 SGHDN, CDR2 FVKESK. CDR3 coding DNA: TGTGCCAGCAGCCAAGCAAGGACAGGGGGAAGGGAGACCCAGTACTTC. It codes for CASSQARTGGRETQYF.

A single count supports this clone. This chain uses TRBV18 with TRBJ2-7, with D uncertain. The CDR3 sequence is 15 residues long. The V end lost 3 bases, the J end lost 6 bases, and 18 bases lay between the germline ends. Germline V gene data show CDR1 as KGHSH and CDR2 as LQKENI. In DNA form, the CDR3 reads TGTGCCAGCTCACCTACCCAGCCCCCGGCCCGCGAGCAGTACTTC. This codes for CASSPTQPPAREQYF. Full variable domain (rest looked up from reference TRBV18 and TRBJ2-7): NAGVMQNPRHLVRRRGQEARLRCSPMKGHSHVYWYRQLPEEGLKFMVYLQKENIIDESGMPKERFSAEFPKEGPSILRIQQVVRGDSAAYFCASSPTQPPAREQYFGPGTRLTVT.

The chain is built from TRBV2 and TRBJ2-7; 7 positions agree with TRBD1. The CDR3 extends over 15 amino acids. CDR1 and CDR2 from the germline V gene are SNHLY and FYNNEI. Losses at the gene ends were 6 bases for V and 2 bases for J; bases not matched to a gene: 10. CDR3 DNA sequence: TGTGCCAGCAGGCTAATCGGGACAGAGACCTACGAGCAGTACTTC. This sequence encodes CASRLIGTETYEQYF.

This clone was seen just once. The CDR3 spells CASSKGQLSYNEQFF. In nucleotides, the CDR3 is TGTGCCAGCAGCAAAGGACAGTTATCCTACAATGAGCAGTTCTTC. V gene TRBV6-5 combines with J gene TRBJ2-1; D perhaps matches TRBD1 (6 bases). The CDR3 spans 15 residues. CDR1 is MNHEY and CDR2 is SVGAGI in the germline V gene. Trimming pared 6 bases from V and 1 base from J, leaving 13 bases between.